A few counts support the clone carrying this T cell receptor beta chain. The antigen remains unidentified. This specimen comes from a study of T cells after yellow fever vaccination. Turning to the study itself: Each low-cell-number fraction was prepared by means of SMART-Seq v4 Ultra Low Input.

TCRdb independently ran MiXCR on the 5' RACE reads; one entry per CDR3 protein. The sample has approximately 330,000 distinct CDR3 sequences, roughly an eighth seen once; the top ten hold roughly 3.1%. Study-wide results and limits: Re-detected after boosting: most primary clones, 96% of CD4 and about 89% of CD8.

The germline CDR1 and CDR2 sequences are MDHEN and SYDVKM. Trimming pared 3 bases from V and 2 bases from J, leaving 11 bases between. There are 14 residues in the CDR3. This sample comprised CD4+ T cells sorted from PBMCs, obtained 15 days after the yellow fever booster vaccination. This TCR came from a man aged 18-30 years who received the YFV17D yellow fever vaccine. V and J are TRBV28 and TRBJ2-7, with unresolved D. The CDR3 sequence: CASSLGFVPYEQYF. The CDR3 nucleotides read TGTGCCAGCAGTTTGGGGTTCGTCCCCTACGAGCAGTACTTC.